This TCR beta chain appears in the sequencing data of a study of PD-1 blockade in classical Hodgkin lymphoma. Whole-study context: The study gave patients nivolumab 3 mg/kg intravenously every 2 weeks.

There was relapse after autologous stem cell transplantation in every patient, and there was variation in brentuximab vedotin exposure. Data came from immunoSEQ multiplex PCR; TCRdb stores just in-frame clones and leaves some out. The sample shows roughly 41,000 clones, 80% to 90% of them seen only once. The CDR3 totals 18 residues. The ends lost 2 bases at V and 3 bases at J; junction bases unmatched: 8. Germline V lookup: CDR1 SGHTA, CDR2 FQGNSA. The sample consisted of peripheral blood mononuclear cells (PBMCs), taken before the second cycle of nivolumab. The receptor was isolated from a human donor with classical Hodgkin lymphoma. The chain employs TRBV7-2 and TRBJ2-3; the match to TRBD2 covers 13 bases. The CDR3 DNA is TGTGCCAGCAGCTTATTGAGACTAGCGGGAGGAGCGACAGATACGCAGTATTTT. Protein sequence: CASSLLRLAGGATDTQYF.